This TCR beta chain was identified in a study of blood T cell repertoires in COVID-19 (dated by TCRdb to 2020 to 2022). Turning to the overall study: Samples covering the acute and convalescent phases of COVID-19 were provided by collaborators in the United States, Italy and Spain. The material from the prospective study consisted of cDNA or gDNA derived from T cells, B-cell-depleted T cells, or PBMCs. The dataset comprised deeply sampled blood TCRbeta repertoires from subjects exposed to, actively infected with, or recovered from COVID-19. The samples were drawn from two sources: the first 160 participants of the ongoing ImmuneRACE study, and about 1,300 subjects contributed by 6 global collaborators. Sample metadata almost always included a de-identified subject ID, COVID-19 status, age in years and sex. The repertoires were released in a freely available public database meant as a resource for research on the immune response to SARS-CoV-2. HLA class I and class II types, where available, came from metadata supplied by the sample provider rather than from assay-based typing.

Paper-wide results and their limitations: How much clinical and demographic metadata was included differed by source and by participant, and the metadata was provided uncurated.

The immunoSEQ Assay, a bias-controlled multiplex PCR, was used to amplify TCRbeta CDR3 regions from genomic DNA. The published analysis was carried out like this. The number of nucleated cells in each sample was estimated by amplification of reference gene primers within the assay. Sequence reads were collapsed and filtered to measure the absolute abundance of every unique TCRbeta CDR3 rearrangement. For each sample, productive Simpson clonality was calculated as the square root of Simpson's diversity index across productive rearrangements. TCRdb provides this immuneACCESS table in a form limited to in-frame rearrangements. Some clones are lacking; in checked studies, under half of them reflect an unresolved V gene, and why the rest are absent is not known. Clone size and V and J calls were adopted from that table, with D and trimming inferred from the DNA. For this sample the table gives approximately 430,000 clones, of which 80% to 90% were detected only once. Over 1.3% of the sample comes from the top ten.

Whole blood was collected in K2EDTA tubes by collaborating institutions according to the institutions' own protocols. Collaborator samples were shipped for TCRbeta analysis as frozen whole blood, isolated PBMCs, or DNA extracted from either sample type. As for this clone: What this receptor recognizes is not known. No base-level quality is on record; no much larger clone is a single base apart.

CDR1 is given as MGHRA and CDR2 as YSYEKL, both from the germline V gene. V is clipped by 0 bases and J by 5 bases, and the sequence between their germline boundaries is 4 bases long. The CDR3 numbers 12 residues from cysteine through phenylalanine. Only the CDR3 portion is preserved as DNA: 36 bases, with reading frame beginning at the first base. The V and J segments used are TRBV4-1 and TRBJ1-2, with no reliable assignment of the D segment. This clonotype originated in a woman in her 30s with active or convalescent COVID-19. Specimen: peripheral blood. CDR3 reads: CASSQDSYGYTF. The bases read TGCGCCAGCAGCCAAGATTCATATGGCTACACCTTC.